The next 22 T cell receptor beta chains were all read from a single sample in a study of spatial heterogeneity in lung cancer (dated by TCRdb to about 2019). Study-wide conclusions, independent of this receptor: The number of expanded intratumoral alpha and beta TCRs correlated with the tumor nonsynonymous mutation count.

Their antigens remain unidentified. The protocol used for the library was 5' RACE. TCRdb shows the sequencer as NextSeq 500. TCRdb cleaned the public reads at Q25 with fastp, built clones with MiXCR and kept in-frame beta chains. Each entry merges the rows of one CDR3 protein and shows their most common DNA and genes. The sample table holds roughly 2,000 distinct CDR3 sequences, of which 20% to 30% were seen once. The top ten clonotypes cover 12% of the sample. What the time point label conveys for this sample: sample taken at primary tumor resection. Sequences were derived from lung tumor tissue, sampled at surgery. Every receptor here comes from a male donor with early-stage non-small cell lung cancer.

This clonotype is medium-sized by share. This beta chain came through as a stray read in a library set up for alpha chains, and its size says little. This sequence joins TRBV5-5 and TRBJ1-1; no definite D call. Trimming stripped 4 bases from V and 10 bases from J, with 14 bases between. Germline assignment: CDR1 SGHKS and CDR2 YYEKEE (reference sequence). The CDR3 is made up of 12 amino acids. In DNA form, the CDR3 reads TGTGCCAGCAGCCCAGCGGGAGGTGCAGCTTTCTTT. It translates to CASSPAGGAAFF.

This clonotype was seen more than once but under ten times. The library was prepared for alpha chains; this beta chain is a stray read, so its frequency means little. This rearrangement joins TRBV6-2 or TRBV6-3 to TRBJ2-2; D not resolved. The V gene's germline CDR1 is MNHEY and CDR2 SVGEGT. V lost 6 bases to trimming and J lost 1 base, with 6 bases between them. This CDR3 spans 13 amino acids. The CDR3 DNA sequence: TGTGCCAGCAGCCCAAGGAACACCGGGGAGCTGTTTTTT. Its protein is CASSPRNTGELFF.

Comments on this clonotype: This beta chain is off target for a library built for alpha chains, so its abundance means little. The CDR3 protein is CASSQDRYTQYF. The CDR3 nucleotides read TGCGCCAGCAGCCAAGATCGCTATACGCAGTATTTT. This chain links TRBV4-1 with TRBJ2-3; D uncertain. Germline CDR1 is MGHRA and CDR2 is YSYEKL. V lost 0 bases and J 7 bases, leaving 5 bases between the germline ends. This CDR3 is 12 amino acids long.

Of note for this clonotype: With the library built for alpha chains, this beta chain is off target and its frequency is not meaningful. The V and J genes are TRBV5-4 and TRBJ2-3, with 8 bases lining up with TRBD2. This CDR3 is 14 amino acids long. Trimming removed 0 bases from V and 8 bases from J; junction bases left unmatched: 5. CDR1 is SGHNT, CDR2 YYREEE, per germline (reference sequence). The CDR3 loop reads CASSLEAGGSTQYF. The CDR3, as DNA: TGTGCCAGCAGCTTGGAGGCGGGGGGAAGTACGCAGTATTTT.

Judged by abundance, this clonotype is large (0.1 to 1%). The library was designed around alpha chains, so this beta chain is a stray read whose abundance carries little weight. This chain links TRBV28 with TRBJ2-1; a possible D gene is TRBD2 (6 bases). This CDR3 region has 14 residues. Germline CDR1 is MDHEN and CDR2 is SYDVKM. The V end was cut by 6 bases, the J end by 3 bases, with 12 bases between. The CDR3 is CASSRGGSYNEQFF. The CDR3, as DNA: TGTGCCAGCAGCCGCGGAGGGAGCTACAATGAGCAGTTCTTC.

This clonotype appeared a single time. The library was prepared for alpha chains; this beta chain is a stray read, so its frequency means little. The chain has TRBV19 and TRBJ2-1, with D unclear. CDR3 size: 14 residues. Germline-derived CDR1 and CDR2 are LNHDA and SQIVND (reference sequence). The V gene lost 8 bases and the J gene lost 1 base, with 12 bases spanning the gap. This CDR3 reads CASGFIGSYNEQFF. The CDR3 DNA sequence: TGTGCCAGTGGGTTTATAGGATCCTACAATGAGCAGTTCTTC. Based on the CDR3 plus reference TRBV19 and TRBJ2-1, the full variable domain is DGGITQSPKYLFRKEGQNVTLSCEQNLNHDAMYWYRQDPGQGLRLIYYSQIVNDFQKGDIAEGYSVSREKKESFPLTVTSAQKNPTAFYLCASGFIGSYNEQFFGPGTRLTVL.

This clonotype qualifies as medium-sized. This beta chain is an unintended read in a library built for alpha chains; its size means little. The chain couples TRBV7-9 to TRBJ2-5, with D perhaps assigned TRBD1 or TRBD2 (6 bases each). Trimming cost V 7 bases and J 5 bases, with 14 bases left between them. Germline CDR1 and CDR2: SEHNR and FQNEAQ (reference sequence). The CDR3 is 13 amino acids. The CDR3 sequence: CASNKGGRETQYF. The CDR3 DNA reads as TGTGCCAGCAACAAAGGGGGGCGGGAGACCCAGTACTTC. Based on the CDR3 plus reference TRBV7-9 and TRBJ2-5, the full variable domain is DTGVSQNPRHKITKRGQNVTFRCDPISEHNRLYWYRQTLGQGPEFLTYFQNEAQLEKSRLLSDRFSAERPKGSFSTLEIQRTEQGDSAMYLCASNKGGRETQYFGPGTRLLVL.

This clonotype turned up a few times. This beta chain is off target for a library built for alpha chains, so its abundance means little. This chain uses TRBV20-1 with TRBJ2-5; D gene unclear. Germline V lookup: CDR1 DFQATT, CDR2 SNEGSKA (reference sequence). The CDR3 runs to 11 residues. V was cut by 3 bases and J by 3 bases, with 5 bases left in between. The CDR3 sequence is CSARIKETQYF. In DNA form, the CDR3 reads TGCAGTGCTAGGATCAAAGAGACCCAGTACTTC.

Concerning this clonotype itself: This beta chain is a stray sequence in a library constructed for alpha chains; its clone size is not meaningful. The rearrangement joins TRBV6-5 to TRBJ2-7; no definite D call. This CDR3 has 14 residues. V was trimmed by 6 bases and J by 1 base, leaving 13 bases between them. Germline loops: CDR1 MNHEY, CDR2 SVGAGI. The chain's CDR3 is CASSLSFQSYEQYF. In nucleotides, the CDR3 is TGTGCCAGCAGCCTTAGCTTTCAGTCCTACGAGCAGTACTTC.

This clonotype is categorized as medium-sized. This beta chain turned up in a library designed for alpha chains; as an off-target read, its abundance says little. CDR3 amino acids: CSARPPGSTGELFF. The CDR3 DNA sequence: TGCAGTGCTAGACCTCCAGGGAGCACCGGGGAGCTGTTTTTT. This rearrangement joins TRBV20-1 to TRBJ2-2; D might be TRBD1 or TRBD2, each matching 5 bases. The CDR3 is 14 amino acids. The germline gives CDR1 DFQATT, CDR2 SNEGSKA (reference sequence). V lost 2 bases to trimming and J lost 4 bases, with 11 bases between them.

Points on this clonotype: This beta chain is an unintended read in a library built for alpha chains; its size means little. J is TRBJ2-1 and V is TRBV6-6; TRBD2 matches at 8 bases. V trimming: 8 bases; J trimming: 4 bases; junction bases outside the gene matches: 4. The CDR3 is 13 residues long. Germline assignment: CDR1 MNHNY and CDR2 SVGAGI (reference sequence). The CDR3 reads CASGTSGYNEQFF. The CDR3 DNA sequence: TGTGCCAGCGGGACTAGTGGATACAATGAGCAGTTCTTC.

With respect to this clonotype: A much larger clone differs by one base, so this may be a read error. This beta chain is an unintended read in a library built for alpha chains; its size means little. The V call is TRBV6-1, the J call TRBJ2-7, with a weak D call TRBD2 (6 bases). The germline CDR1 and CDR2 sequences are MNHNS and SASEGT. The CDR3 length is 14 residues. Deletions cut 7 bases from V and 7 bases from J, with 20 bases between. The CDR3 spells CASNGGTVILEQYF. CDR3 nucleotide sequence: TGTGCCAGCAATGGCGGGACCGTCATCTTGGAGCAGTACTTC.

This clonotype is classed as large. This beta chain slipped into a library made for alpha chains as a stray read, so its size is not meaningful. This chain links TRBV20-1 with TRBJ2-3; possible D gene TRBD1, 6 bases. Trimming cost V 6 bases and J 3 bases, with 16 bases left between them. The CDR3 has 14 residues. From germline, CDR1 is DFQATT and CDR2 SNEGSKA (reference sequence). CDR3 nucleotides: TGCAGTGCGGGGGCCAGAGGGTGGACAGATACGCAGTATTTT. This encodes CSAGARGWTDTQYF.

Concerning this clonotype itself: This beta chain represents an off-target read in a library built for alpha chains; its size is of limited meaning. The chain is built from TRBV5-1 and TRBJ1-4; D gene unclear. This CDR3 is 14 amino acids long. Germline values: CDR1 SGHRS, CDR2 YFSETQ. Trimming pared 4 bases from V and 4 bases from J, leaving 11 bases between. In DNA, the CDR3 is TGCGCCAGCAGCACCCAGGTCGGTAATGAAAAACTGTTTTTT. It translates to CASSTQVGNEKLFF. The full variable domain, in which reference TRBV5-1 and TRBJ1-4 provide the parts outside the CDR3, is KAGVTQTPRYLIKTRGQQVTLSCSPISGHRSVSWYQQTPGQGLQFLFEYFSETQRNKGNFPGRFSGRQFSNSRSEMNVSTLELGDSALYLCASSTQVGNEKLFFGSGTQLSVL.

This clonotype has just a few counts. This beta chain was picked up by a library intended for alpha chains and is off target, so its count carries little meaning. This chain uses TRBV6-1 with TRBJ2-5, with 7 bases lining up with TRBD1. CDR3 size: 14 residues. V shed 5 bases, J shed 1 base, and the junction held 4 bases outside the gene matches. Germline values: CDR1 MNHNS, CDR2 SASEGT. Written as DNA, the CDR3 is TGTGCCAGCAGTCACCGGACAGGCCAAGAGACCCAGTACTTC. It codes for CASSHRTGQETQYF.

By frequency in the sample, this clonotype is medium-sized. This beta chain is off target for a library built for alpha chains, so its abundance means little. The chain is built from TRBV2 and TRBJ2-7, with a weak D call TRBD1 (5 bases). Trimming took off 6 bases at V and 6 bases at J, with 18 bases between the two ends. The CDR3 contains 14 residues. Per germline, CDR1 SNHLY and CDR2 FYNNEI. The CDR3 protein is CASRGAGRGSEQYF. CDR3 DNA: TGTGCCAGCAGAGGAGCAGGGCGCGGATCCGAGCAGTACTTC.

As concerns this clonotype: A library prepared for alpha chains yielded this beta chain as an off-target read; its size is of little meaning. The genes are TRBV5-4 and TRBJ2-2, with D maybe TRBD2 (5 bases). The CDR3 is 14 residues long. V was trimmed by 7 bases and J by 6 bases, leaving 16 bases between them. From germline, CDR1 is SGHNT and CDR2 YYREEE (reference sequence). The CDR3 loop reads CASRSRGGAGELFF. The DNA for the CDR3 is TGTGCCAGCCGGTCGAGAGGAGGCGCCGGGGAGCTGTTTTTT.

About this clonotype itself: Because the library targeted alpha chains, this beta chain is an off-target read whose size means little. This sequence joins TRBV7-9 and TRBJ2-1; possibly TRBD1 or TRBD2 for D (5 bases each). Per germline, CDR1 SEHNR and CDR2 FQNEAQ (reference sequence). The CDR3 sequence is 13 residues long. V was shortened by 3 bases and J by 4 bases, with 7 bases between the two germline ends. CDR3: CASSLGEYNEQFF. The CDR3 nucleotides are TGTGCCAGCAGCTTGGGGGAATACAATGAGCAGTTCTTC.

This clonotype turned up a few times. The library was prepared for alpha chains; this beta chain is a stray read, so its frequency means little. In DNA form, the CDR3 reads TGTGCCAGCAGTTACGGACAGTCCTACGAGCAGTACTTC. Its translation: CASSYGQSYEQYF. The rearrangement joins TRBV6-5 to TRBJ2-7, with D perhaps TRBD1 (6 bases). V lost 2 bases and J lost 1, with 6 bases in between. The germline V gene has CDR1 MNHEY and CDR2 SVGAGI. The CDR3 covers 13 residues.

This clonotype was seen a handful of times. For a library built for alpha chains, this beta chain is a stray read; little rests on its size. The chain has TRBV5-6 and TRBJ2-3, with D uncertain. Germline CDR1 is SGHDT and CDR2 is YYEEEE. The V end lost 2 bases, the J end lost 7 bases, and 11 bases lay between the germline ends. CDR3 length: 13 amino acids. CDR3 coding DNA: TGTGCCAGCAGCTTTGTTACACAACATACGCAGTATTTT. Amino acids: CASSFVTQHTQYF.

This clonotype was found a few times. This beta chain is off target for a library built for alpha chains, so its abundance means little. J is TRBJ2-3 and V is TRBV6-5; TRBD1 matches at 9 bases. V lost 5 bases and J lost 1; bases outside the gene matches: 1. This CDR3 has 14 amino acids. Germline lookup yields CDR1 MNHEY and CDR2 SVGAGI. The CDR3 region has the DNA TGTGCCAGCAGTAGACAGGGGGGCACAGATACGCAGTATTTT. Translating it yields CASSRQGGTDTQYF.

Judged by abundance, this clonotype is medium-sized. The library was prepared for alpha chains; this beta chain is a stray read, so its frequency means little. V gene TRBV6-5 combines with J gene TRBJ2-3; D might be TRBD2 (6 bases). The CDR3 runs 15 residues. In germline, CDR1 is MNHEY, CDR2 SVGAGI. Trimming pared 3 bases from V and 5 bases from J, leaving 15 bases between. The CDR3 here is CASSYEREMGDTQYF. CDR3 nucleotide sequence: TGTGCCAGCAGTTATGAACGGGAGATGGGAGATACGCAGTATTTT.